Below are 17 T cell receptor beta chains sequenced from a single sample in a study of T cell responses to AZD1222 COVID-19 vaccine. This table comes from immunoSEQ multiplex PCR, and its TCRdb copy is limited to in-frame clones, with some not included. The repertoire holds 75,000 to 90,000 clones, more than 85% seen once, with 25% to 30% in the top ten. The specimen was peripheral blood, collected 28 days after the second AZD1222 dose. The receptors were sampled from an adult who received the AZD1222 COVID-19 vaccine.

The chain joins TRBV28 to TRBJ2-7; tentatively, D is TRBD1 (6 bases). This CDR3 spans 15 amino acids. Trimming took off 5 bases at V and 3 bases at J, with 17 bases between the two ends. Germline V gene data show CDR1 as MDHEN and CDR2 as SYDVKM. This chain's CDR3 is CASSPTGTTFYEQYF. CDR3 DNA sequence: TGTGCCAGCAGTCCCACCGGGACAACCTTCTACGAGCAGTACTTC.

The chain uses TRBV5-6 and TRBJ2-7; maybe TRBD2 (10 bases). Germline CDR1 is SGHDT and CDR2 is YYEEEE. The V and J ends lost 1 base and 3 bases respectively, with 26 bases between them. The CDR3 has 19 amino acids. The CDR3 protein is CASSLWDRVASGRIYEQYF. The CDR3 bases are TGTGCCAGCAGCTTGTGGGACAGGGTAGCTAGCGGGAGAATCTACGAGCAGTACTTC. The complete variable domain, with remaining parts taken from reference TRBV5-6 and TRBJ2-7, reads DAGVTQSPTHLIKTRGQQVTLRCSPKSGHDTVSWYQQALGQGPQFIFQYYEEEERQRGNFPDRFSGHQFPNYSSELNVNALLLGDSALYLCASSLWDRVASGRIYEQYFGPGTRLTVT.

CDR3: CASSMSGGTGELFF. Written as DNA, the CDR3 is TGTGCCAGTAGTATGTCGGGAGGGACCGGGGAGCTGTTTTTT. The chain carries TRBV19 and TRBJ2-2; 8 bases agree with TRBD2. Germline CDR1 reads LNHDA; CDR2 reads SQIVND (reference sequence). This CDR3 region has 14 residues. The J segment lost 5 bases and the V segment lost 3 bases, leaving 2 bases of the junction unmatched.

The chain links TRBV3-1 (or the pseudogene TRBV3-2) to TRBJ1-5, with a weak D call TRBD1 (6 bases). CDR3 size: 13 residues. V was clipped by 4 bases and J by 4 bases, with 8 bases between them. The germline gives CDR1 LGHDT, CDR2 YNNKEL (reference sequence). The CDR3 loop reads CASSRTGNQPQHF. The CDR3 DNA reads TGTGCCAGCAGCCGAACAGGGAATCAGCCCCAGCATTTT.

The DNA of the CDR3 is TGTGCCATCAGTGAGTCCCCAGAGTACAATCAGCCCCAGCATTTT. This sequence encodes CAISESPEYNQPQHF. The gene calls are TRBV10-3 and TRBJ1-5, with no clear D. Germline CDR1 is ENHRY and CDR2 is SYGVKD. Trimming pared 0 bases from V and 3 bases from J, leaving 9 bases between. This CDR3 comprises 15 residues.

This chain uses TRBV7-9 with TRBJ2-7; 7 bases agree with TRBD2. This CDR3 is 14 amino acids long. Per the germline V gene, CDR1 is SEHNR and CDR2 is FQNEAQ (reference sequence). The trim removed 3 bases at V and 3 bases at J, leaving 5 bases unmatched. CDR3 residues: CASSLREKNYEQYF. The CDR3 DNA follows: TGTGCCAGCAGCTTGCGGGAGAAAAACTACGAGCAGTACTTC. The entire variable domain, with the rest obtained from reference TRBV7-9 and TRBJ2-7, is as follows: DTGVSQNPRHKITKRGQNVTFRCDPISEHNRLYWYRQTLGQGPEFLTYFQNEAQLEKSRLLSDRFSAERPKGSFSTLEIQRTEQGDSAMYLCASSLREKNYEQYFGPGTRLTVT.

The chain joins TRBV9 to TRBJ2-7; the match to TRBD2 covers 8 bases. Germline CDR1 SGDLS, CDR2 YYNGEE. With 4 bases clipped from V and 0 bases from J, the junction kept 6 bases outside the gene matches. This CDR3 spans 15 amino acids. The chain's CDR3 is CASSPRSGGSYEQYF. In nucleotides, the CDR3 is TGTGCCAGCAGCCCCCGCAGCGGGGGCTCCTACGAGCAGTACTTC.

V is TRBV5-6 and J is TRBJ2-7; 11 positions match TRBD1. The CDR3 is made up of 17 amino acids. V lost 1 base and J lost 2; bases outside the gene matches: 8. CDR1 is SGHDT, CDR2 YYEEEE, per germline. The CDR3 loop is CASSLSGQGALTYEQYF. Here the CDR3 DNA reads TGTGCCAGCAGCTTGAGTGGACAGGGGGCCCTAACCTACGAGCAGTACTTC.

This chain links TRBV5-1 with TRBJ2-3, with D possibly TRBD1 on 6 matching bases. V was trimmed by 4 bases and J by 2 bases, leaving 14 bases between them. Looked up from germline, CDR1 is SGHRS and CDR2 is YFSETQ. This CDR3 is 15 amino acids long. In DNA, the CDR3 is TGCGCCAGCAGCCAGGGACACGGTGTCACAGATACGCAGTATTTT. Amino acids: CASSQGHGVTDTQYF.

The J gene is TRBJ1-1, the V gene TRBV5-6; D call uncertain. CDR1 SGHDT and CDR2 YYEEEE come from the germline V gene. The CDR3 length is 13 residues. Trimming removed 2 bases from V and 1 base from J, with 6 bases in between. DNA for the CDR3: TGTGCCAGCAGCTTACGCCGGAACACTGAAGCTTTCTTT. Amino acids: CASSLRRNTEAFF.

The rearrangement uses TRBV3-1 (or the pseudogene TRBV3-2) and TRBJ2-1; TRBD2 might be the D (6 bases). This CDR3 region has 14 residues. Trimming stripped 4 bases from V and 8 bases from J, with 15 bases between. Germline CDR1 and CDR2: LGHDT and YNNKEL (reference sequence). Here the CDR3 DNA reads TGTGCCAGCAGCCGCGGAGGGTCCGCGGATGAGCAGTTCTTC. As protein: CASSRGGSADEQFF.

This chain links TRBV20-1 with TRBJ2-7; D might be TRBD1 or TRBD2, each matching 5 bases. Germline V gene data show CDR1 as DFQATT and CDR2 as SNEGSKA (reference sequence). The CDR3 extends over 16 amino acids. V was shortened by 3 bases and J by 6 bases, with 24 bases between the two germline ends. The CDR3 DNA reads TGCAGTGCTAGTCCCGGGACGTGGTCGGAGACGGGCGAGCAGTACTTC. It specifies CSASPGTWSETGEQYF.

The chain joins TRBV6-4 to TRBJ2-7; TRBD1 might be the D (6 bases). Trimming took off 10 bases at V and 4 bases at J, with 26 bases between the two ends. CDR3 length equals 16 residues. The germline V gene encodes CDR1 MRHNA and CDR2 SNTAGT. The CDR3 loop reads CANLRAPFYRGYEQYF. CDR3 DNA sequence: TGTGCCAACCTTCGGGCCCCCTTTTATAGGGGGTACGAGCAGTACTTC.

CDR3 residues: CASSLQGAKNIQYF. The CDR3 DNA sequence: TGTGCCAGCAGCTTGCAGGGGGCAAAAAACATTCAGTACTTC. The genes are TRBV5-4 and TRBJ2-4, with 8 bases matching TRBD1. The J segment lost 4 bases and the V segment lost 1 base, leaving 1 base of the junction unmatched. The V gene's germline CDR1 is SGHNT and CDR2 YYREEE (reference sequence). This CDR3 region has 14 residues.

V gene TRBV4-3 combines with J gene TRBJ1-3; no clear D gene. V was cut by 4 bases and J by 0 bases, with 16 bases left in between. The CDR3 spans 17 residues. Germline CDR1 LGHNA, CDR2 YSLEER. CDR3 sequence: CASSLRPLHRSGNTIYF. Here the CDR3 DNA reads TGCGCCAGCAGCCTCCGACCCCTGCATCGCTCTGGAAACACCATATATTTT.

The chain recombines TRBV14 with TRBJ2-1; 8 bases line up with TRBD2. This CDR3 contains 16 residues. Per the germline V gene, CDR1 is SGHDN and CDR2 is FVKESK. V lost 4 bases to trimming and J lost 0 bases; unmatched junction nucleotides: 5. CDR3 nucleotide sequence: TGTGCCAGCAGCCCCAGCGGGAGTGCCTCCTACAATGAGCAGTTCTTC. It encodes CASSPSGSASYNEQFF.

The chain is built from TRBV5-1 and TRBJ1-1, with 7 bases matching TRBD1. The V gene end was trimmed by 5 bases and the J gene end by 5 bases; junction bases not matched to a gene: 3. Germline V gene data show CDR1 as SGHRS and CDR2 as YFSETQ. The CDR3 totals 12 residues. The CDR3, as DNA: TGCGCCAGCAGGACAGGGAGGACTGAAGCTTTCTTT. This gives the protein CASRTGRTEAFF.